The rows below give T cell receptor beta chains drawn from one sample of a study of T cells after yellow fever vaccination. Each CDR3 protein is one row after TCRdb ran MiXCR on the 5' RACE reads. The sample includes hundreds of thousands of distinct CDR3 sequences, 12% of them seen just once. The specimen comprised PBMCs, sampled on the day of the yellow fever booster vaccination. The receptors were gathered from a man younger than 40 who received the YFV17D yellow fever vaccine. Both conserved end residues are part of each CDR3. Fields, in order: clone size, V gene, CDR3 length, D gene, J gene, CDR3 DNA, CDR3 protein. The D gene is left open where the match is weak. Not every row has a clone size; where given, it reads once, few, many or a size class.

>few|TRBV11-3|12|-|TRBJ2-2
TGTGCCAGCAGCTTTTTAGACGGGGAGCTGTTTTTT
CASSFLDGELFF
>few|TRBV20-1|19|-|TRBJ2-7
TGCAGTGCTAGAGACCGGGTAGTACAGCTCGGGATGGTATACTACGAGCAGTACTTC
CSARDRVVQLGMVYYEQYF
>-|TRBV5-1|15|-|TRBJ2-3
TGCGCCAGCAGCGAGGGACTTATTAGCACAGATACGCAGTATTTT
CASSEGLISTDTQYF
>-|TRBV10-3|15|-|TRBJ2-7
TGTGCCATCAGTGACAACCTAAAGAGCTCCTACGAGCAGTACTTC
CAISDNLKSSYEQYF
>few|TRBV20-1|15|TRBD2|TRBJ2-7
TGCAGTGCCCGAACCCTAGCGGGAGGGCTATACGAGCAGTACTTC
CSARTLAGGLYEQYF
>-|TRBV18|14|TRBD2|TRBJ2-7
TGTGCCAGCTCTCTCTCCGCGGGGGGACGGGAGCAGTACTTC
CASSLSAGGREQYF
>few|TRBV10-3|14|-|TRBJ2-2
TGTGCCATCTGGCCGGGACCGAACACCGGGGAGCTGTTTTTT
CAIWPGPNTGELFF
>-|TRBV5-1|15|TRBD1|TRBJ2-3
TGCGCCAGCAGCTTGACGGGACAGACCACAGATACGCAGTATTTT
CASSLTGQTTDTQYF
>-|TRBV20-1|11|-|TRBJ2-5
TGCAGTGCTAGAGACGAGGAGACCCAGTACTTC
CSARDEETQYF
>few|TRBV7-2|14|-|TRBJ2-2
TGTGCCAGCAGTGGACTCATGAACACCGGGGAGCTGTTTTTT
CASSGLMNTGELFF
>few|TRBV4-3|15|-|TRBJ2-7
TGCGCCAGCAGCCAAGGTCCGGGTACCCCCTACGAGCAGTACTTC
CASSQGPGTPYEQYF
>few|TRBV6-5|14|-|TRBJ2-7
TGTGCCAGCAGTTACTCGAGGAACTCCTACGAGCAGTACTTC
CASSYSRNSYEQYF
>few|TRBV5-5|15|-|TRBJ1-2
TGTGCCAGCAGCTTGGGTGCAGGGCCAGCCTATGGCTACACCTTC
CASSLGAGPAYGYTF
>-|TRBV5-6|15|TRBD2|TRBJ2-1
TGTGCCAGCATGGGATGGACTAGCGGGACCAATGAGCAGTTCTTC
CASMGWTSGTNEQFF
>-|TRBV6-5|17|-|TRBJ1-5
TGTGCCAGCAGTTACGGGAGGGGGACCACGGGGAATCAGCCCCAGCATTTT
CASSYGRGTTGNQPQHF
>few|TRBV14|15|TRBD2|TRBJ2-7
TGTGCCAGCAGCCAACGGGGCGGGAGCTCCTACGAGCAGTACTTC
CASSQRGGSSYEQYF
>-|TRBV20-1|15|-|TRBJ2-7
TGCAGTGCTAGAGACCCGCTGGCGGTGACCTACGAGCAGTACTTC
CSARDPLAVTYEQYF
>few|TRBV7-2|11|-|TRBJ2-7
TGTGCCAGCCGGGCAGCCTACGAGCAGTACTTC
CASRAAYEQYF
>-|TRBV10-3|15|TRBD2|TRBJ2-4
TGTGCCATCAGTGATTCAGCGGGAGGGTACGGCATTCAGTACTTC
CAISDSAGGYGIQYF
>-|TRBV5-1|14|-|TRBJ2-1
TGCGCCAGCAGCTTGGATAACGACCCTCGGCACAAGTTCTTC
CASSLDNDPRHKFF
>few|TRBV20-1|14|-|TRBJ2-5
TGCAGTGCTACAGACAGAGAAATGGTAGAGACCCAGTACTTC
CSATDREMVETQYF
>-|TRBV12-3/TRBV12-4|17|-|TRBJ1-2
TGTGCCAGCAGCTTCGGGGGGGGGGCAGACGGAAACTATGGCTACACCTTC
CASSFGGGADGNYGYTF
>few|TRBV6-2/TRBV6-3|15|TRBD2|TRBJ2-2
TGTGCCAGCAGTTGGCTAGCGGGATTCACCGGGGAGCTGTTTTTT
CASSWLAGFTGELFF
>few|TRBV6-2/TRBV6-3|13|-|TRBJ2-1
TGTGCCAGCAGAATGGACATCTACAATGAGCAGTTCTTC
CASRMDIYNEQFF
>few|TRBV10-3|19|TRBD2|TRBJ2-7
TGTGCCACCGCCCCCAGGACTAGCGGGAGAGGAGGTCTAATCTACGAGCAGTACTTC
CATAPRTSGRGGLIYEQYF
>few|TRBV7-2|15|TRBD2|TRBJ2-7
TGTGCCAGCAGCCAAAACGGCGGGAGAGGGCGCGAGCAGTACTTC
CASSQNGGRGREQYF
>few|TRBV20-1|14|-|TRBJ2-3
TGCAGTGCTAGAGGGAGAGACCCCACAGATACGCAGTATTTT
CSARGRDPTDTQYF
>-|TRBV28|14|-|TRBJ1-5
TGTGCCAGCATCAAGGGGGGAAGCAATCAGCCCCAGCATTTT
CASIKGGSNQPQHF
>-|TRBV20-1|12|-|TRBJ2-1
TGCAGTGCTAGAGATCCCGGGGGTGAGCAGTTCTTC
CSARDPGGEQFF
>-|TRBV15|17|TRBD2|TRBJ2-7
TGTGCCACCAGCAGAGTATCCAGCGGGAGGGACGCCTACGAGCAGTACTTC
CATSRVSSGRDAYEQYF
>few|TRBV2|14|-|TRBJ1-5
TGTGCCAGCAAGGGCGGTTATAGCAATCAGCCCCAGCATTTT
CASKGGYSNQPQHF
>few|TRBV29-1|15|-|TRBJ2-7
TGCAGCGTTTCCGTCTTGAGTGGCCGGAGGGACGAGCAGTACTTC
CSVSVLSGRRDEQYF
>-|TRBV25-1|13|TRBD1|TRBJ2-7
TGTGCCAGCAGTGTACAGGGGAAAAGGGAGCAGTACTTC
CASSVQGKREQYF
>few|TRBV30|13|-|TRBJ1-1
TGTGCCTGGAACTGGGCCAGTAGCACTGAAGCTTTCTTT
CAWNWASSTEAFF
>few|TRBV10-3|14|TRBD1|TRBJ1-5
TGTGCCATCAGTGGGGACAGGAGTCATCAGCCCCAGCATTTT
CAISGDRSHQPQHF
>few|TRBV20-1|14|TRBD1|TRBJ1-3
TGCAGTGCTAGGAAGGGGACAGGTGCAAACACCATATATTTT
CSARKGTGANTIYF
>few|TRBV29-1|14|TRBD1|TRBJ2-2
TGCAGCGGAAAGACAGGGGTCGGAACCGGGGAGCTGTTTTTT
CSGKTGVGTGELFF
>-|TRBV7-2|19|-|TRBJ2-3
TGTGCCAGCAGCTTAGCCCCCCTCCGACAGGATTCTAGCACAGATACGCAGTATTTT
CASSLAPLRQDSSTDTQYF
>few|TRBV30|13|-|TRBJ1-5
TGTGCCTGGAGGGGCCGTCTTAATCAGCCCCAGCATTTT
CAWRGRLNQPQHF
>many|TRBV7-8|15|-|TRBJ2-5
TGTGCCAGCAGCTTAGCATCCGGACAGATAGGGGCCCAGTACTTC
CASSLASGQIGAQYF